One and the same sample provided the 22 T cell receptor beta chains below, sequenced in a study of T-cell memory formation after mild COVID-19. Each CDR3 protein is one row after TCRdb ran MiXCR on the 5' RACE reads. In the table there are roughly 160,000 distinct CDR3 sequences, approximately 10% of which are singletons. Sequencing was carried out using PBMCs or a T cell subset sorted from them (not recorded which). The receptors come from a man aged 18 to 29 who had mild COVID-19 (a few samples of this study predate the infection). Cell type and time point are not known.

V usage is TRBV7-9 and J usage is TRBJ1-1; D gene ambiguous. The CDR3 sequence is 13 residues long. With 0 bases removed from V and 11 bases from J, the gap between germline ends came to 13 bases. The germline V gene encodes CDR1 SEHNR and CDR2 FQNEAQ (reference sequence). CDR3 residues: CASSLAVGAVAFF. The CDR3 bases are TGTGCCAGCAGCTTAGCAGTAGGCGCAGTGGCTTTCTTT.

This clonotype was counted between two and nine times. The chain employs TRBV4-3 and TRBJ2-7; 7 bases line up with TRBD1. Losses at the gene ends were 6 bases for V and 2 bases for J; bases not matched to a gene: 10. This CDR3 spans 15 amino acids. Germline V gene data show CDR1 as LGHNA and CDR2 as YSLEER. CDR3: CASSQPGQRPYEQYV. CDR3 sequence (DNA): TGCGCCAGCAGTCAGCCGGGACAGCGACCCTACGAGCAGTACGTC.

J is TRBJ2-3 and V is TRBV6-5, with D perhaps matching TRBD2 (6 bases). The CDR3 is 14 residues long. Germline V lookup: CDR1 MNHEY, CDR2 SVGAGI. With 6 bases removed from V and 2 bases from J, the gap between germline ends came to 12 bases. CDR3 in amino acids: CASRGLANTDTQYF. The CDR3 coding sequence is TGTGCCAGCAGGGGCCTAGCGAACACAGATACGCAGTATTTT.

This clonotype was counted ten times or more. This chain uses TRBV5-1 with TRBJ1-1; D call uncertain. CDR3 length: 15 residues. Per germline, CDR1 SGHRS and CDR2 YFSETQ. Trimming took off 4 bases at V and 7 bases at J, with 20 bases between the two ends. The CDR3 region has the DNA TGCGCCAGCAGCCTTCCGGAGGGAACAAGGATTGAAGCTTTCTTT. Translated, it gives CASSLPEGTRIEAFF.

This clonotype has just a few counts. J is TRBJ2-3 and V is TRBV19, with D perhaps TRBD1 (6 bases). The CDR3 has 16 residues. The germline V gene has CDR1 LNHDA and CDR2 SQIVND (reference sequence). V gave up 4 bases and J gave up 2 bases, with 16 bases separating them. CDR3 coding DNA: TGTGCCAGTAGTAGGGATGGACAGAGCTTCACAGATACGCAGTATTTT. It is translated as CASSRDGQSFTDTQYF.

This clonotype was observed a handful of times. The chain combines TRBV4-2 with TRBJ2-2; D is unresolved. Trimming left V 1 base short and J 0 bases short, with 12 bases between. The CDR3 loop spans 17 amino acids. Germline V gene lookup returns CDR1 LGHNA and CDR2 YNFKEQ. The CDR3, as DNA: TGTGCCAGCAGCCAAGGAGGTGTCTCTACGAACACCGGGGAGCTGTTTTTT. Its protein is CASSQGGVSTNTGELFF.

In its sample, this clonotype was seen many times. The junction departs from the called germline gene at one end, perhaps through a read error. The chain combines TRBV5-1 with TRBJ1-1, with D tentatively TRBD1 (6 bases). The CDR3 extends over 19 amino acids. Per the germline V gene, CDR1 is SGHRS and CDR2 is YFSETQ. The CDR3 DNA is TGCGCCAGCCGCTTAAGGATATTGGGGGGGGCCCAGCGGAACACTGAAGCTTTCTTT. Translation gives CASRLRILGGAQRNTEAFF. Looking up the rest from reference TRBV5-1 and TRBJ1-1 gives the full variable domain: KAGVTQTPRYLIKTRGQQVTLSCSPISGHRSVSWYQQTPGQGLQFLFEYFSETQRNKGNFPGRFSGRQFSNSRSEMNVSTLELGDSALYLCASRLRILGGAQRNTEAFFGQGTRLTVV.

This clonotype was seen only a few times. The CDR3 nucleotides read TGTGCCAGCAGCCAGACAGGGTACATTCAGTACTTC. Protein: CASSQTGYIQYF. V gene TRBV14 combines with J gene TRBJ2-4; 7 bases are shared with TRBD1. The germline V gene has CDR1 SGHDN and CDR2 FVKESK. V dropped 3 bases and J dropped 8; count of bases not matched to a gene: 1. The CDR3 totals 12 residues.

This clonotype was seen a few times. This chain uses TRBV5-1 with TRBJ1-2; perhaps TRBD1 as D (5 bases). The ends were cut back, 0 bases at V and 7 bases at J, with 13 bases in the middle. The CDR3 is made up of 14 amino acids. The germline gives CDR1 SGHRS, CDR2 YFSETQ. The CDR3 is CASSLAGPRSGYTF. CDR3 DNA sequence: TGCGCCAGCAGCTTGGCGGGACCGAGAAGTGGCTACACCTTC.

The gene calls are TRBV6-2 or TRBV6-3 and TRBJ2-1; D is uncertain. Trimming stripped 2 bases from V and 7 bases from J, with 6 bases between. The CDR3 is 12 residues long. Germline loops: CDR1 MNHEY, CDR2 SVGEGT. The CDR3: CASSYTRNEQFF. The CDR3 DNA reads as TGTGCCAGCAGTTACACGCGTAATGAGCAGTTCTTC.

This clonotype was detected a few times. The gene calls are TRBV20-1 and TRBJ2-3, with D hard to call. Germline lookup yields CDR1 DFQATT and CDR2 SNEGSKA (reference sequence). This CDR3 is 13 amino acids long. V was shortened by 6 bases and J by 6 bases, with 16 bases between the two germline ends. The chain's CDR3 is CSARNPLLDTQYF. The CDR3 DNA is TGCAGTGCAAGGAACCCTCTGCTGGATACGCAGTATTTT.

This clonotype was seen a few times. V usage is TRBV18 and J usage is TRBJ1-2; D ambiguous. Trimming took off 4 bases at V and 5 bases at J, with 11 bases between the two ends. CDR1 is KGHSH, CDR2 LQKENI, per germline. CDR3 length: 13 amino acids. CDR3 in DNA: TGTGCCAGCTCACTTCCGACACGATATGGCTACACCTTC. Residues: CASSLPTRYGYTF.

This clonotype was counted only a few times. This CDR3 is CSASFLGVGNTIYF. The CDR3 bases are TGCAGTGCTAGCTTTTTGGGGGTTGGAAACACCATATATTTT. The chain has TRBV20-1 and TRBJ1-3; possible D gene TRBD1, 5 bases. Germline CDR1 and CDR2: DFQATT and SNEGSKA (reference sequence). V was clipped by 3 bases and J by 3 bases, with 12 bases between them. There are 14 residues in the CDR3.

This clonotype has more than one count but fewer than ten. The rearrangement links TRBV29-1 to TRBJ1-1; a weak D match, TRBD1 (5 bases). The CDR3 has 15 amino acids. Germline-derived CDR1 and CDR2 are SQVTM and ANQGSEA. V was clipped by 7 bases and J by 1 base, with 19 bases between them. The DNA for the CDR3 is TGCAGCGAACGCCCTGGGGGGGGAGGGAACACTGAAGCTTTCTTT. This gives the protein CSERPGGGGNTEAFF.

This rearrangement joins TRBV7-2 to TRBJ2-5; 8 bases fit TRBD2. Germline CDR1 is SGHTA and CDR2 is FQGNSA. Losses at the gene ends were 5 bases for V and 4 bases for J; bases not matched to a gene: 9. The CDR3 totals 15 residues. As DNA, the CDR3 is TGTGCCAGCAGCCGTACCGGGACTAGGGGAGAGACCCAGTACTTC. Residues: CASSRTGTRGETQYF.

This clonotype appeared many times. The chain recombines TRBV27 with TRBJ1-4; D is unresolved. The germline V gene encodes CDR1 MNHEY and CDR2 SMNVEV (reference sequence). The CDR3 contains 15 residues. V was pared by 0 bases and J by 8 bases, with 13 bases between. The DNA of the CDR3 is TGTGCCAGCAGTTTATCAGCCCTGCGGCCGGAAAAACTGTTTTTT. It is translated as CASSLSALRPEKLFF. Full variable domain (outside the CDR3, taken from reference TRBV27 and TRBJ1-4): EAQVTQNPRYLITVTGKKLTVTCSQNMNHEYMSWYRQDPGLGLRQIYYSMNVEVTDKGDVPEGYKVSRKEKRNFPLILESPSPNQTSLYFCASSLSALRPEKLFFGSGTQLSVL.

This clonotype was counted between two and nine times. The rearrangement joins TRBV6-1 to TRBJ1-4; D perhaps matches TRBD1 (5 bases). Germline CDR1 is MNHNS and CDR2 is SASEGT. There are 13 residues in the CDR3. Trimming removed 2 bases at V and 8 bases at J, with 9 bases between. CDR3 sequence: CASSEQGGEKLFF. CDR3 bases: TGTGCCAGCAGTGAACAGGGAGGGGAAAAACTGTTTTTT.

The V call is TRBV20-1, the J call TRBJ2-3; a possible D gene is TRBD2 (6 bases). Germline lookup yields CDR1 DFQATT and CDR2 SNEGSKA (reference sequence). This CDR3 region has 13 residues. V dropped 6 bases and J dropped 2 bases, with 12 bases sitting between them. The DNA of the CDR3 is TGCAGTGCGCAGCGCGGGGCCACAGATACGCAGTATTTT. Its translation is CSAQRGATDTQYF.

Worth noting for this clonotype: Because it lacks the conserved phenylalanine or tryptophan at the end, this CDR3 is likely a read error. This chain joins TRBV20-1 and TRBJ2-7, with D perhaps matching TRBD1 or TRBD2 (5 bases each). Looked up from germline, CDR1 is DFQATT and CDR2 is SNEGSKA (reference sequence). The CDR3 is 14 residues long. With 2 bases removed from V and 2 bases from J, the gap between germline ends came to 13 bases. CDR3 amino acids: CSARYRDAPYEQYL. The CDR3 DNA reads TGCAGTGCTAGATACCGGGACGCTCCCTACGAGCAGTACTTA.

On this clonotype: This is likely a read error, given that the CDR3 carries no conserved phenylalanine or tryptophan at its end. The chain links TRBV5-4 to TRBJ2-7, with D unclear. Trimming cost V 3 bases and J 6 bases, with 16 bases left between them. The CDR3 has 14 residues. Germline CDR1 and CDR2: SGHNT and YYREEE (reference sequence). The CDR3, as DNA: TGTGCCAGCAGCTCGACATACCCGATCTTCGAGCAGTACCTC. It codes for CASSSTYPIFEQYL.

This clonotype was seen only a few times. CDR3 sequence reads: CASKDKTGRETQYF. DNA for the CDR3: TGTGCCAGCAAGGACAAGACGGGTCGGGAGACCCAGTACTTC. This rearrangement joins TRBV6-2 or TRBV6-3 to TRBJ2-5; possible D gene TRBD1, 5 bases. The CDR3 spans 14 residues. V dropped 7 bases and J dropped 5 bases, with 17 bases sitting between them. Germline assignment: CDR1 MNHEY and CDR2 SVGEGT.

The sample holds many counts of this clonotype. The J gene is TRBJ2-3, the V gene TRBV4-3; D is undetermined. The germline V gene encodes CDR1 LGHNA and CDR2 YSLEER. Trimming removed 0 bases from V and 1 base from J, with 23 bases in between. This CDR3 comprises 20 residues. The CDR3 reads CASSQELGIQRGMGTDTQYF. The CDR3 DNA reads TGCGCCAGCAGCCAAGAGTTAGGGATTCAGAGAGGTATGGGCACAGATACGCAGTATTTT.